This is a list of T cell receptor beta chains from one sample in a study of beta chain features in type 1 diabetes. Assay used: immunoSEQ multiplex PCR; TCRdb lists only in-frame clones, some missing. Of some 290,000 clones listed, about 23% were seen once; the top ten hold more than 0.009%. Sequencing was carried out using naive CD4+ T cells from blood. Receptors were obtained from a woman under 40 with type 1 diabetes. The CDR3 runs from the conserved cysteine through the conserved F or W. The D gene is left open where the match is weak. Size is omitted from some rows. Given values are once, few, many or a class for expanded clones.

j_call | d_call | clone_size | v_call | cdr3_nt | cdr3_aa
TRBJ2-2 | TRBD1 | - | TRBV9 | TGTGCCAGCAGCGTAGCTGGGAGGACAGGGGGCACCACCGGGGAGCTGTTTTTT | CASSVAGRTGGTTGELFF
TRBJ2-2 | TRBD1 | - | TRBV7-3 | TGTGCCAGCAGCTTACAGGGGGCGGGGACCGGGGAGCTGTTTTTT | CASSLQGAGTGELFF
TRBJ1-4 | - | few | TRBV9 | TGTGCCAGCAGCGTAGGAAGCCTCCAGGGAAGTGGAAAACTGTTTTTT | CASSVGSLQGSGKLFF
TRBJ2-1 | TRBD2 | - | TRBV30 | TGTGCCTGGAGTAGAGGCGGGAGGATTAGAAATGAGCAGTTCTTC | CAWSRGGRIRNEQFF
TRBJ2-7 | - | few | TRBV7-2 | TGTGCCAGCAGCACAGGTGGATCCGCTTCCTACGAGCAGTACTTC | CASSTGGSASYEQYF
TRBJ2-3 | - | - | TRBV20-1 | TGCAGTGCTTTACGGGGAGATACGCAGTATTTT | CSALRGDTQYF
TRBJ2-1 | TRBD1 | few | TRBV18 | TGTGCCAGCTCACCAGGACAGGGGGCTTACAATGAGCAGTTCTTC | CASSPGQGAYNEQFF
TRBJ1-1 | - | few | TRBV19 | TGTGCCAGTACCACGGACAGATTGACTGAAGCTTTCTTT | CASTTDRLTEAFF
TRBJ1-4 | - | - | TRBV25-1 | TGTGCCAGCAGTGCCCCCAGAGCGGCAAAACTGTTTTTT | CASSAPRAAKLFF
TRBJ2-2 | - | - | TRBV18 | TGTGCCAGCTCTCGCGACAGAAGAGCGCCGAACACCGGGGAGCTGTTTTTT | CASSRDRRAPNTGELFF
TRBJ2-7 | TRBD1 | - | TRBV30 | TGTGCCTGGGACCGGGACAGTTTTTCCTACGAGCAGTACTTC | CAWDRDSFSYEQYF
TRBJ2-3 | TRBD1 | few | TRBV5-1 | TGCGCCAGCAGTTGGACAGGGGGCCCAGATACGCAGTATTTT | CASSWTGGPDTQYF
TRBJ1-6 | - | - | TRBV25-1 | TGTGCCAGCAGGGAGCTTACAGGGAATTCACCCCTCCACTTT | CASRELTGNSPLHF
TRBJ2-5 | TRBD2 | few | TRBV29-1 | TGCAGCGTTGTGCGGGAGTCAGAGACCCAGTACTTC | CSVVRESETQYF
TRBJ2-7 | TRBD1 | - | TRBV15 | TGTGCCACCAGCAGAACGACAGGGAGTACCTACGAGCAGTACTTC | CATSRTTGSTYEQYF
TRBJ2-1 | TRBD2 | - | TRBV7-9 | TGTGCCAGCAGCGGGGGGGTTGGGGAGCGCGAGTTCTTC | CASSGGVGEREFF
TRBJ1-1 | - | few | TRBV7-9 | TGTGCCAGCAGCACAGAAGCTTTCTTT | CASSTEAFF
TRBJ2-3 | TRBD2 | few | TRBV29-1 | TGCAGCGTTGAATACCTAGCGGGAGGCACAGATACGCAGTATTTT | CSVEYLAGGTDTQYF
TRBJ1-1 | - | few | TRBV6-6 | TGTGCCAGCTTTTCGGGAACGGCCATGAACACTGAAGCTTTCTTT | CASFSGTAMNTEAFF
TRBJ2-1 | TRBD2 | few | TRBV7-3 | TGTGCCAGCAGCCTAACTAGCGGGTTGAACAATGAGCAGTTCTTC | CASSLTSGLNNEQFF
TRBJ2-1 | TRBD2 | few | TRBV4-1 | TGCGCCAGCAGCCAACTACTAGCGGGTGCTAGGAATGAGCAGTTCTTC | CASSQLLAGARNEQFF
TRBJ2-3 | - | - | TRBV5-1 | TGCGCCAGCAGCTTAGGGCAGGGTGGCACAGATACGCAGTATTTT | CASSLGQGGTDTQYF
TRBJ2-1 | TRBD2 | few | TRBV7-3 | TGTGCCAGCAGCTTCGCTAGCGGGAGGGCTGGCCCCTACAATGAGCAGTTCTTC | CASSFASGRAGPYNEQFF
TRBJ2-1 | TRBD2 | - | TRBV14 | TGTGCCAGCAGCCAAACGGGACTAGCGGGACGGAAGTTCTTC | CASSQTGLAGRKFF
TRBJ1-2 | - | few | TRBV4-2 | TGTGCCAGCAGCCAAGTCGACAGTAGTTTCTATGGCTACACCTTC | CASSQVDSSFYGYTF
TRBJ1-1 | - | - | TRBV2 | TGTGCCAGCTCATTGCTTCAGGGGAACACTGAAGCTTTCTTT | CASSLLQGNTEAFF
TRBJ2-2 | - | once | TRBV5-1 | TGCGCCAGCAGCTTGAGTAGCCAGTACACCGGGGAGCTGTTTTTT | CASSLSSQYTGELFF
TRBJ2-1 | TRBD2 | few | TRBV29-1 | TGCAGCGTCCGGACTAGCGTATTAGATGAGCAGTTCTTC | CSVRTSVLDEQFF
TRBJ2-7 | TRBD2 | few | TRBV28 | TGTGCCAGCAAGGAGCGGGAGCGGGCCTACGAGCAGTACTTC | CASKERERAYEQYF
TRBJ1-4 | TRBD1 | - | TRBV30 | TGTGCCTGGAGCGCCGGGACAGGGGGGGAAAAACTGTTTTTT | CAWSAGTGGEKLFF
TRBJ2-7 | - | once | TRBV19 | TGTGCCAGTAGCGGCCCTTCAGGGGTGGGATACGAGCAGTACTTC | CASSGPSGVGYEQYF
TRBJ2-7 | TRBD1 | few | TRBV11-2 | TGTGCCAGCAGAACCACGGGACAGGTCTCCTACGAGCAGTACTTC | CASRTTGQVSYEQYF
TRBJ2-2 | TRBD2 | - | TRBV4-1 | TGCGCCAGCAGCCAAGACCGAGGGACTAGCGGAGTCGGGGAGCTGTTTTTT | CASSQDRGTSGVGELFF
TRBJ2-5 | TRBD1 | few | TRBV30 | TGTGCCTGTGGATCTGTGGACAGGGGCCAAGAGACCCAGTACTTC | CACGSVDRGQETQYF
TRBJ2-7 | - | - | TRBV5-1 | TGCGCCAGCAGCTTAAGCCCGAGCTCCTACGAGCAGTACTTC | CASSLSPSSYEQYF
TRBJ2-1 | TRBD2 | - | TRBV19 | TGTGCCAGTAGTACTAGCGGGATCTACAATGAGCAGTTCTTC | CASSTSGIYNEQFF
TRBJ2-1 | TRBD2 | - | TRBV5-1 | TGCGCCAGTGTAACTAGCGGGTTGGCCAATGAGCAGTTCTTC | CASVTSGLANEQFF
TRBJ2-3 | - | few | TRBV7-8 | TGTGCCAGCAGCCGGTCTAGGAGCACAGATACGCAGTATTTT | CASSRSRSTDTQYF
TRBJ1-2 | - | - | TRBV4-2 | TGTGCCAGCAGCGGGCGAGCTGACTATGGCTACACCTTC | CASSGRADYGYTF
TRBJ2-3 | TRBD2 | few | TRBV30 | TGTGCCTGGAGTGTAGGGGTAGCGGGGCCCAGCACAGATACGCAGTATTTT | CAWSVGVAGPSTDTQYF
TRBJ2-1 | TRBD2 | - | TRBV6-5 | TGTGCCAGCAGCAGCCGACTAGCGGGAGGGCGTGTGCAGTTCTTC | CASSSRLAGGRVQFF
TRBJ2-7 | - | - | TRBV30 | TGTGCCTGGAGTGGAGGGCCATATACCTACGAGCAGTACTTC | CAWSGGPYTYEQYF
TRBJ2-2 | - | few | TRBV29-1 | TGCAGCGTTGGTCACGGTTTAAACACCGGGGAGCTGTTTTTT | CSVGHGLNTGELFF